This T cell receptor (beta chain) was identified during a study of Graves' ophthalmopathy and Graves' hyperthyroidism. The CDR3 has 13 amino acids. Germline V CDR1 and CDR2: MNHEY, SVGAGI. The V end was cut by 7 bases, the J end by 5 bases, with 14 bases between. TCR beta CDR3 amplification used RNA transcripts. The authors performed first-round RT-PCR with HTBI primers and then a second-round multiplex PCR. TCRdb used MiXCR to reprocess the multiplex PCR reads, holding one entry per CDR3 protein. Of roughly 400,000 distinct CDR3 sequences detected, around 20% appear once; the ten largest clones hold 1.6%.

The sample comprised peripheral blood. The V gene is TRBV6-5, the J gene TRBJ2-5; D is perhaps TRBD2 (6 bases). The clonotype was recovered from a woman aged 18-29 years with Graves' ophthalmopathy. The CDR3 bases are TGTGCCAGCATTTCAGCAGGGAGGGAGACCCAGTACTTC. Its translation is CASISAGRETQYF.